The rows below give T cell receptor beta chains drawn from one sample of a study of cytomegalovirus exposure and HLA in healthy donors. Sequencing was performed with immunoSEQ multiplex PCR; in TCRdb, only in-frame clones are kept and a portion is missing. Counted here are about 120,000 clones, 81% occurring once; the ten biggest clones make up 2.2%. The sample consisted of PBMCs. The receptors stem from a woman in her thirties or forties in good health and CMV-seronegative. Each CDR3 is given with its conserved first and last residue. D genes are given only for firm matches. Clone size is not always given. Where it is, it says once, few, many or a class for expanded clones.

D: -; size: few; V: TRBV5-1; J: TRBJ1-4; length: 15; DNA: TGCGCCAGCAGTCCCCGAGGATTTACTAATGAAAAACTGTTTTTT; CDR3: CASSPRGFTNEKLFF
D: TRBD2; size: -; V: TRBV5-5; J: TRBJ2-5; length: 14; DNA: TGTGCCAGCAGTCGGGGACTAGCACGAGAGACCCAGTACTTC; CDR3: CASSRGLARETQYF
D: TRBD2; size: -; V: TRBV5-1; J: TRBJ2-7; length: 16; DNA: TGCGCCAGCAGCTTGGGATCCAGCGGGGGGAACTACGAGCAGTACTTC; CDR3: CASSLGSSGGNYEQYF
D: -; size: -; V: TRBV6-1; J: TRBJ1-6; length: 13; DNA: TGTGCCAGCAGTGACGGGGGACGGGGAGCCCTCCACTTT; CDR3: CASSDGGRGALHF
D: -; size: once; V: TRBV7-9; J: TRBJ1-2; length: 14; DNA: TGTGCCAGCAGCTTAGCGTCCCAAAACTATGGCTACACCTTC; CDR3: CASSLASQNYGYTF
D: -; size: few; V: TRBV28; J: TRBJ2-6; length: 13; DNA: TGTGCCAGCAGGTTGACAGGGGCCAACGTCCTGACTTTC; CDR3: CASRLTGANVLTF
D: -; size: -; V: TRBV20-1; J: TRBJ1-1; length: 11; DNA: TGCAGTGCCTGGGACTTTCCTGAAGCTTTCTTT; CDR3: CSAWDFPEAFF
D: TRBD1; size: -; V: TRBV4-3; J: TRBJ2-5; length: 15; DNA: TGCGCCAGCAGCCAAGGCGGGACAGGGAATCGGGAGCAGTACTTC; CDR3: CASSQGGTGNREQYF
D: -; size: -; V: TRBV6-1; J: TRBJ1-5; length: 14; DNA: TGTGCCAGCAGTGAAGACCGGCGGCGGCAGCCCCAGCATTTT; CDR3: CASSEDRRRQPQHF
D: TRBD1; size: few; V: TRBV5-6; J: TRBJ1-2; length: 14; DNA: TGTGCCAGCAGCTTGATACAGGGGGTGTATGGCTACACCTTC; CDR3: CASSLIQGVYGYTF
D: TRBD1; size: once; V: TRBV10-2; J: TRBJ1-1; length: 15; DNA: TGCGCCAGCAGGGCGGGGCCAGGGGGAGACGCTGAAGCTTTCTTT; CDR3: CASRAGPGGDAEAFF
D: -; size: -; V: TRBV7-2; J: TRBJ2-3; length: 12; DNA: TGTGCCAGCAGCTTACAGGCAGATACGCAGTATTTT; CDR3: CASSLQADTQYF
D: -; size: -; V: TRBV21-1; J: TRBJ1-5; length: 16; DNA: TGTGCCAGACGGAAAGGGGGTTTTATCGGAAATCAGCCCCAGCATTTT; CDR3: CARRKGGFIGNQPQHF
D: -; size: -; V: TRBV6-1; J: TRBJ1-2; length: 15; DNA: TGTGCCAGCAGCGAATGGACAGCCAGTACATATGGCTACACCTTC; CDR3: CASSEWTASTYGYTF
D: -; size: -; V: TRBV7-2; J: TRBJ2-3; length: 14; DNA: TGTGCCAGCAGCTTAAGGTTAGCAACAGATACGCAGTATTTT; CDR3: CASSLRLATDTQYF
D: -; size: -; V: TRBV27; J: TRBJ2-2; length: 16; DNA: TGTGCCAGCAGTTTAATCCCAGGAAGTGGTGGCGGGGAGCTGTTTTTT; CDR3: CASSLIPGSGGGELFF
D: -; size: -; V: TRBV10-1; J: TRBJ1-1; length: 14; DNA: TGCGCCAGCACCCCAAAAGGGGAGAACACTGAAGCTTTCTTT; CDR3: CASTPKGENTEAFF
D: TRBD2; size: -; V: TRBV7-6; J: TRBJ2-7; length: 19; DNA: TGTGCCAGCAGCTTAATAGCGGGGGATGGCGGATCCCCAGGAGGCGAGCAGTACTTC; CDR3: CASSLIAGDGGSPGGEQYF
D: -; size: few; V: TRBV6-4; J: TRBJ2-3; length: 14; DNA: TGTGCCAGCAGTGACGGGGGGGCCCCGGATACGCAGTATTTT; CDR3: CASSDGGAPDTQYF
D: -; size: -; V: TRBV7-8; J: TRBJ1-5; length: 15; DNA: TGTGCCATCAGTTGGAGCAGGGGCCGTGATCAGCCCCAGCATTTT; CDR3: CAISWSRGRDQPQHF
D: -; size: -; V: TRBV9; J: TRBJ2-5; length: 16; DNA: TGTGCCAGCAGCGTAGAGGCCTCGAGGTATCAAGAGACCCAGTACTTC; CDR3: CASSVEASRYQETQYF
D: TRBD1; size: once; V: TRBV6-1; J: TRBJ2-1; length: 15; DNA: TGTGCCAGCAGGATCGACAGGGGTCGGTTGAATGAGCAGTTCTTC; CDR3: CASRIDRGRLNEQFF
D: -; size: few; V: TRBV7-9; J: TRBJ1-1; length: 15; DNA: TGTGCCAGCAGCTTTAAACAGGCCACGAACACTGAAGCTTTCTTT; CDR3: CASSFKQATNTEAFF
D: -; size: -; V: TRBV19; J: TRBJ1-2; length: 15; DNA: TGTGCCAGTAGTACCACAGGGAATTCTAACTATGGCTACACCTTC; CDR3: CASSTTGNSNYGYTF
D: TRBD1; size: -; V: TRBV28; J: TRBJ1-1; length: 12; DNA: TGTGCCAGCAGTGACAGGGGAATTGAAGCTTTCTTT; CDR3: CASSDRGIEAFF
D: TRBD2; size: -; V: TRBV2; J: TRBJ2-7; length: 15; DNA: TGTGCCAGCAGTGAACTCCTAGCGGGAGTGTCTAAGCAGTACTTC; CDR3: CASSELLAGVSKQYF